This T cell receptor (beta chain) was recovered during a study of CD8+ T cells in alopecia areata. Study as a whole: Treated patients took oral tofacitinib at 5 to 10 mg twice daily.

Obtained from alopecia areata patients were lesional scalp punch biopsies along with peripheral blood. It was from PBMCs that CD4+ and CD8+ T cells were sorted. In this sample, this clone turned up a few times. The sample contains more than one DNA sequence encoding this CDR3. V was cut by 3 bases and J by 7 bases, with 10 bases left in between. The CDR3 totals 12 residues. Germline lookup yields CDR1 MNHEY and CDR2 SMNVEV (reference sequence). RNA was extracted and reverse transcribed into cDNA as the sequencing template. The table came from immunoSEQ multiplex PCR; TCRdb's copy has only in-frame clones and leaves some out. Among 150,000 or so clones listed, around 87% were seen once.

Sequencing was performed on CD8+ T cells sorted from blood, taken at week 0. V is TRBV27 and J is TRBJ2-7, with D possibly TRBD2 on 6 matching bases. This TCR came from a human donor with alopecia areata. Written as DNA, the CDR3 is TGTGCCAGCAGTTTGGAGGGGCGGGAGCAGTACTTC. It translates to CASSLEGREQYF.